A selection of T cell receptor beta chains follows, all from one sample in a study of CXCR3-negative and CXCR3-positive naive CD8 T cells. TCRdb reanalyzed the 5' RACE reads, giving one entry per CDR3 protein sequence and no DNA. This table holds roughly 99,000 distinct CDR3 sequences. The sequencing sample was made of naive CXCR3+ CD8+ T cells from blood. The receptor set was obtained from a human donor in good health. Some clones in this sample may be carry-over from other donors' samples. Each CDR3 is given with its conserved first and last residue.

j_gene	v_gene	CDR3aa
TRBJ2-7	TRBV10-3	CAISVETPTYEQYF
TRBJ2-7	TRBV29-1	CSVGTGSSYEQYF
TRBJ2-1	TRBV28	CASSLYPPGVGLYNEQFF
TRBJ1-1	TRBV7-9	CASSSTEMNTEAFF
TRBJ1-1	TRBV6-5	CASSYSDRAEAFF
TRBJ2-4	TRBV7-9	CASSFPTGTGGHGGRIQYF
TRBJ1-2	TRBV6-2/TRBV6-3	CASQDRGPSYGYTF
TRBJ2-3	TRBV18	CASSPPSGRADTQYF
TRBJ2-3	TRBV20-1	CSAIPLAGGSTDTQYF
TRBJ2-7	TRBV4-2	CASSQDEGTGAYEQYF
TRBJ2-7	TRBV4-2	CASSQDGQTYEQYF
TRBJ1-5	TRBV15	CATSTDRYSNQPQHF
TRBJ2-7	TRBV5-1	CASSTTSGRMEQYF
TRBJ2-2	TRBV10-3	CAISESFGQGLAGELFF
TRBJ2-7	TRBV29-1	CSVEDHGVLGQYF